These 30 T cell receptor beta chains share one sample of origin, sequenced in a study of blood T cell repertoires in COVID-19. TCRdb's table, derived via immunoSEQ multiplex PCR, lists solely in-frame clones and lacks some. The sample yields around 400,000 clones, roughly 84% seen once. Material: PBMCs or T cells enriched from blood (not recorded which). The source of these receptors is a young woman who had been exposed to COVID-19.

The chain couples TRBV12-3 or TRBV12-4 to TRBJ1-3, with D hard to call. This CDR3 comprises 13 residues. Trimming left V 4 bases short and J 0 bases short, with 4 bases between. CDR3 in amino acids: CASSSYSGNTIYF. In DNA form, the CDR3 reads TGTGCCAGCAGTTCTTACTCTGGAAACACCATATATTTT.

This clone showed up just once. The genes are TRBV5-1 and TRBJ1-5; possibly TRBD1 for D (5 bases). V lost 1 base to trimming and J lost 2 bases, with 10 bases between them. Germline CDR1 SGHRS, CDR2 YFSETQ. This CDR3 comprises 15 residues. CDR3 loop: CASSLSGAGNQPQHF. The CDR3 nucleotides are TGCGCCAGCAGCTTGAGCGGGGCCGGCAATCAGCCCCAGCATTTT.

This chain links TRBV6-4 with TRBJ1-4; 8 bases fit TRBD1. V gave up 8 bases and J gave up 1 base; unmatched junction bases: 6. The CDR3 is 15 residues long. Germline CDR1 is MRHNA and CDR2 is SNTAGT. CDR3 DNA sequence: TGTGCCAGCGGACCCGGGACAGGAACTAATGAAAAACTGTTTTTT. This translates into CASGPGTGTNEKLFF.

The chain recombines TRBV4-1 with TRBJ2-7, with 8 nucleotides matching TRBD1. The CDR3 has 16 residues. Germline V lookup: CDR1 MGHRA, CDR2 YSYEKL. Losses at the gene ends were 4 bases for V and 1 base for J; bases not matched to a gene: 9. CDR3 DNA sequence: TGCGCCAGCAGCCCCACTCCCGGGACAGGATCCTACGAGCAGTACTTC. Amino acids: CASSPTPGTGSYEQYF.

The rearrangement uses TRBV5-1 and TRBJ2-7; 8 nucleotides agree with TRBD1. The germline V gene encodes CDR1 SGHRS and CDR2 YFSETQ. This CDR3 has 15 amino acids. With 0 bases clipped from V and 5 bases from J, the junction kept 7 bases outside the gene matches. CDR3 protein: CASSLGVTGVHEQYF. CDR3 in DNA: TGCGCCAGCAGCTTGGGTGTGACAGGGGTCCACGAGCAGTACTTC.

This chain links TRBV12-3 or TRBV12-4 with TRBJ1-1; weak D call: TRBD1 (5 bases). V lost 1 base, J lost 11 bases, and 11 bases lay in between. The CDR3 extends over 12 amino acids. The CDR3 DNA reads TGTGCCAGCAGTTTAGACAGGAGTCGCGCTTTCTTT. It encodes CASSLDRSRAFF.

J is TRBJ2-3 and V is TRBV7-2; possible D gene TRBD1, 8 bases. Germline values: CDR1 SGHTA, CDR2 FQGNSA. The V gene lost 5 bases and the J gene lost 5 bases, with 14 bases spanning the gap. The CDR3 is 14 amino acids. This CDR3 is CASSPTGGGDTQYF. CDR3 coding DNA: TGTGCCAGCAGCCCCACAGGGGGGGGAGATACGCAGTATTTT.

V usage is TRBV15 and J usage is TRBJ1-2, with a possible D match to TRBD1 (5 bases). V lost 1 base to trimming and J lost 2 bases, with 11 bases between them. The CDR3 covers 15 residues. The V gene's germline CDR1 is LNHNV and CDR2 YYDKDF (reference sequence). The CDR3 DNA reads TGTGCCACCAGCAGAGGCGGGGGTTTAAACTATGGCTACACCTTC. Protein sequence: CATSRGGGLNYGYTF.

The chain recombines TRBV11-2 with TRBJ1-2; the D is unclear. Trimming left V 1 base short and J 7 bases short, with 10 bases between. The CDR3 is made up of 13 amino acids. Per the germline V gene, CDR1 is SGHAT and CDR2 is FQNNGV. The CDR3 here is CASSLALKSGYTF. Here the CDR3 DNA reads TGTGCCAGCAGCTTAGCCTTAAAGAGTGGCTACACCTTC. Drawing the rest from reference TRBV11-2 and TRBJ1-2, the complete variable domain is EAGVAQSPRYKIIEKRQSVAFWCNPISGHATLYWYQQILGQGPKLLIQFQNNGVVDDSQLPKDRFSAERLKGVDSTLKIQPAKLEDSAVYLCASSLALKSGYTFGSGTRLTVV.

The gene calls are TRBV28 and TRBJ2-3; 7 bases fit TRBD2. The J segment lost 2 bases and the V segment lost 6 bases, leaving 14 bases of the junction unmatched. The CDR3 has 17 residues. CDR1 and CDR2 (germline): MDHEN, SYDVKM. This CDR3 is CASSRMVTSRDTDTQYF. For the CDR3, the DNA is TGTGCCAGCAGCCGTATGGTGACTAGCAGAGACACAGATACGCAGTATTTT.

The chain recombines TRBV12-3 or TRBV12-4 with TRBJ1-2; TRBD1 is a possible D gene (5 bases). V dropped 2 bases and J dropped 4 bases, with 8 bases sitting between them. There are 13 residues in the CDR3. CDR3 nucleotides: TGTGCCAGCAGTTTACAGGGTTTCTATGGCTACACCTTC. This codes for CASSLQGFYGYTF.

The chain combines TRBV29-1 with TRBJ2-4; 10 bases are a match to TRBD2. CDR1 is SQVTM and CDR2 is ANQGSEA in the germline V gene. The V and J ends lost 7 bases and 8 bases, in that order; junction bases with no gene match: 2. The CDR3 loop spans 11 amino acids. The CDR3 DNA is TGCAGCGCAAGCGGGGGGGACATTCAGTACTTC. The encoded protein is CSASGGDIQYF.

This sequence joins TRBV11-1 and TRBJ2-1, with TRBD2 matching 11 bases. Germline V CDR1 and CDR2: SGHAT, FQDESV (reference sequence). Trimming at V came to 5 bases and at J to 6 bases, leaving 6 bases not matched to a gene. The CDR3 totals 15 residues. The chain's CDR3 is CASSLRGLAVNEQFF. In DNA, the CDR3 is TGTGCCAGCAGCCTGAGGGGACTAGCGGTCAATGAGCAGTTCTTC.

A remark on this clone: The sample carries other DNA sequences with the same CDR3. The rearrangement links TRBV18 to TRBJ2-3; the match to TRBD2 covers 9 bases. This CDR3 is built from 16 residues. The germline V gene has CDR1 KGHSH and CDR2 LQKENI. The ends lost 1 base at V and 0 bases at J; junction bases unmatched: 2. As DNA, the CDR3 is TGTGCCAGCTCACCACTGAGCGGGGGGAGCACAGATACGCAGTATTTT. Translated: CASSPLSGGSTDTQYF. The whole variable domain, remainder taken from reference TRBV18 and TRBJ2-3, is NAGVMQNPRHLVRRRGQEARLRCSPMKGHSHVYWYRQLPEEGLKFMVYLQKENIIDESGMPKERFSAEFPKEGPSILRIQQVVRGDSAAYFCASSPLSGGSTDTQYFGPGTRLTVL.

The V and J genes are TRBV7-2 and TRBJ2-7; weak D call: TRBD1 (5 bases). Trimming stripped 7 bases from V and 0 bases from J, with 10 bases between. The CDR3 is 13 amino acids. Per germline, CDR1 SGHTA and CDR2 FQGNSA. The CDR3 loop reads CASNPGYSYEQYF. The CDR3 coding sequence is TGTGCCAGCAACCCAGGGTACTCCTACGAGCAGTACTTC.

V usage is TRBV1 and J usage is TRBJ2-7; the table's D call, TRBD2, has no DNA check behind it. TRBV1 is deemed a pseudogene. The CDR3 contains 16 residues. The CDR3, as DNA: TGCACCAGCAGCCAACCTCCCACTAGCGTCCCCTACGAGCAGTACTTC. This gives the protein CTSSQPPTSVPYEQYF.

This clone came up a few times. This chain connects TRBV4-1 to TRBJ2-1; a weak D match, TRBD2 (6 bases). Between the trimmed V and J ends, which lost 0 bases and 3 bases, there was a span of 12 bases. This CDR3 has 16 residues. The germline CDR1 and CDR2 sequences are MGHRA and YSYEKL. CDR3 region: CASSQDRTTGYNEQFF. CDR3 in DNA: TGCGCCAGCAGCCAAGACCGGACTACCGGCTACAATGAGCAGTTCTTC.

This clone has a handful of counts. The CDR3, as DNA: TGCAGCGTTGAACTAGCGGGAGCTGAGGAGCAGTACTTC. It is translated as CSVELAGAEEQYF. This chain connects TRBV29-1 to TRBJ2-7, with 10 positions matching TRBD2. The V and J ends lost 2 bases and 7 bases, in that order; junction bases with no gene match: 5. The germline CDR1 and CDR2 sequences are SQVTM and ANQGSEA. CDR3 length equals 13 residues.

The chain couples TRBV7-2 to TRBJ2-4; the D gene is possibly TRBD2 (7 bases). This CDR3 is built from 15 residues. The V gene's germline CDR1 is SGHTA and CDR2 FQGNSA. The ends were cut back, 1 base at V and 8 bases at J, with 15 bases in the middle. CDR3 protein: CASSLGGAGADIQYF. Here the CDR3 DNA reads TGTGCCAGCAGCTTAGGGGGGGCGGGAGCGGACATTCAGTACTTC.

The CDR3 DNA is TGCGCCAGCAGCCAAGATTGGTCTAGCGGGGGAAACAATGAGCAGTTCTTC. Residues: CASSQDWSSGGNNEQFF. The chain is built from TRBV4-3 and TRBJ2-1, with 10 bases that match TRBD2. Germline-derived CDR1 and CDR2 are LGHNA and YSLEER. The V and J ends lost 0 bases and 5 bases, in that order; junction bases with no gene match: 7. CDR3 size: 17 residues.

The gene calls are TRBV2 and TRBJ1-2; 8 bases are shared with TRBD1. The CDR3 length is 12 residues. V was pared by 6 bases and J by 6 bases, with 3 bases of the junction left unmatched. Germline-derived CDR1 and CDR2 are SNHLY and FYNNEI. The CDR3 DNA reads as TGTGCCAGCAGGCAGGGGGCTGATGGCTACACCTTC. Amino acid sequence: CASRQGADGYTF.

This clone has more than one count but fewer than ten. The chain has TRBV3-1 (or the pseudogene TRBV3-2) and TRBJ1-1; a weak D match, TRBD1 (6 bases). This CDR3 contains 14 residues. Trimming cost V 4 bases and J 4 bases, with 13 bases left between them. Germline V gene sequence: CDR1 LGHDT, CDR2 YNNKEL (reference sequence). The CDR3 here is CASSLQGSGTEAFF. CDR3 sequence (DNA): TGTGCCAGCAGCCTACAGGGTTCTGGCACTGAAGCTTTCTTT.

A few counts support this clone. The chain couples TRBV7-3 to TRBJ1-1; tentatively, D is TRBD1 (6 bases). Germline assignment: CDR1 SGHTA and CDR2 FQGTGA. Trimming shortened V by 4 bases and J by 1 base, and 7 bases separated the two germline ends. This CDR3 is built from 13 residues. CDR3 sequence (DNA): TGTGCCAGCAGCTCAGGGGCGAACACTGAAGCTTTCTTT. The encoded protein is CASSSGANTEAFF.

The CDR3 loop is CASKPGQLNTGELFF. The CDR3 DNA is TGTGCCAGCAAACCGGGACAGTTGAACACCGGGGAGCTGTTTTTT. This chain uses TRBV18 with TRBJ2-2; 7 bases are a match to TRBD1. J was trimmed by 1 base and V by 8 bases; bases with no gene match: 7. The V gene's germline CDR1 is KGHSH and CDR2 LQKENI. This CDR3 has 15 residues.

The chain recombines TRBV18 with TRBJ2-7, with D unresolved. With 2 bases removed from V and 0 bases from J, the gap between germline ends came to 8 bases. Germline lookup yields CDR1 KGHSH and CDR2 LQKENI. The CDR3 has 14 amino acids. The CDR3 nucleotides read TGTGCCAGCTCACCAGGCCAGGACTCCTACGAGCAGTACTTC. Translating gives CASSPGQDSYEQYF.

V is TRBV5-1 and J is TRBJ2-1; 9 bases agree with TRBD1. The CDR3 has 13 residues. The trim removed 0 bases at V and 15 bases at J, leaving 7 bases unmatched. Germline CDR1 is SGHRS and CDR2 is YFSETQ. As DNA, the CDR3 is TGCGCCAGCAGCTTGGAGACAGGGGGGATCGGGTTCTTC. Protein sequence: CASSLETGGIGFF. Using reference TRBV5-1 and TRBJ2-1 for the parts outside the CDR3, the full variable domain is KAGVTQTPRYLIKTRGQQVTLSCSPISGHRSVSWYQQTPGQGLQFLFEYFSETQRNKGNFPGRFSGRQFSNSRSEMNVSTLELGDSALYLCASSLETGGIGFFGPGTRLTVL.

The chain has TRBV11-1 and TRBJ2-7, with 8 bases aligning to TRBD1. Unmatched junction bases numbered 2, after V lost 4 bases and J lost 3 bases. The CDR3 is made up of 13 amino acids. Germline-derived CDR1 and CDR2 are SGHAT and FQDESV (reference sequence). CDR3 DNA: TGTGCCAGCAGCTGGGGACAGGACTACGAGCAGTACTTC. Protein: CASSWGQDYEQYF.

The rearrangement links TRBV19 to TRBJ2-1, with 9 nucleotides matching TRBD2. CDR1 and CDR2 from the germline V gene are LNHDA and SQIVND (reference sequence). The CDR3 contains 14 residues. The junction had 2 bases not matched to a gene; V was cut back by 3 bases and J by 5 bases. Here the CDR3 reads CASSIRTSDNEQFF. The CDR3 DNA reads as TGTGCCAGTAGTATCCGGACTAGCGACAATGAGCAGTTCTTC. The complete variable domain, with remaining parts taken from reference TRBV19 and TRBJ2-1, reads DGGITQSPKYLFRKEGQNVTLSCEQNLNHDAMYWYRQDPGQGLRLIYYSQIVNDFQKGDIAEGYSVSREKKESFPLTVTSAQKNPTAFYLCASSIRTSDNEQFFGPGTRLTVL.

The chain links TRBV28 to TRBJ1-4; D is undetermined. Trimming took off 2 bases at V and 2 bases at J, with 6 bases between the two ends. CDR1 MDHEN and CDR2 SYDVKM come from the germline V gene. CDR3 length equals 14 residues. For the CDR3, the DNA is TGTGCCAGCAGTTTAACCCAGACTAATGAAAAACTGTTTTTT. It specifies CASSLTQTNEKLFF.

The chain uses TRBV10-1 and TRBJ1-1; the D gene is possibly TRBD1 (6 bases). The CDR3 runs 14 residues. Germline CDR1 is WNHNN and CDR2 is SYGVQD (reference sequence). V lost 6 bases and J lost 1, with 12 bases in between. The CDR3 coding sequence is TGCGCCAGCAGCATTGGACAGCAGAACACTGAAGCTTTCTTT. As protein: CASSIGQQNTEAFF.